The next 6 T cell receptor beta chains were all read from a single sample in a study of cytomegalovirus exposure and HLA in healthy donors. The primer mix had 60 Vbeta and 13 Jbeta primers. TCRdb's table, derived via immunoSEQ multiplex PCR, lists solely in-frame clones and lacks some. Altogether 82,000 or so clones are present, around 10% being singletons, with the ten largest covering more than 20%. The specimen was PBMCs. These TCRs come from a man in his 60s in good health and CMV-seropositive.

This chain uses TRBV30 with TRBJ1-2; TRBD1 matches at 7 bases. The V and J ends lost 6 bases and 3 bases, in that order; junction bases with no gene match: 16. Germline assignment: CDR1 GTSNPN and CDR2 SVGIG (reference sequence). This CDR3 has 16 residues. In nucleotides, the CDR3 is TGTGCCTGTCCTGGGCCGGGACAGACCTACTACTATGGCTACACCTTC. Protein sequence: CACPGPGQTYYYGYTF. Supplemented by reference TRBV30 and TRBJ1-2, the full variable domain reads SQTIHQWPATLVQPVGSPLSLECTVEGTSNPNLYWYRQAAGRGLQLLFYSVGIGQISSEVPQNLSASRPQDRQFILSSKKLLLSDSGFYLCACPGPGQTYYYGYTFGSGTRLTVV.

The chain uses TRBV7-3 and TRBJ1-5; D possibly corresponds to TRBD1 (6 bases). The V end was cut by 5 bases, the J end by 6 bases, with 17 bases between. The CDR3 covers 15 residues. From germline, CDR1 is SGHTA and CDR2 FQGTGA. In DNA form, the CDR3 reads TGTGCCAGCAGCCCCGCGCAGGGACACACTCAGCCCCAGCATTTT. Amino acid sequence: CASSPAQGHTQPQHF.

In this sample, this clone turned up a few times. The chain recombines TRBV29-1 with TRBJ1-3, with TRBD1 matching 7 bases. The CDR3 loop spans 14 amino acids. Germline V gene data show CDR1 as SQVTM and CDR2 as ANQGSEA. V lost 6 bases to trimming and J lost 0 bases; unmatched junction nucleotides: 5. CDR3 region: CSVAGGSSGNTIYF. The CDR3, as DNA: TGCAGCGTGGCAGGGGGTAGCTCTGGAAACACCATATATTTT.

The rearrangement uses TRBV9 and TRBJ2-3; TRBD1 aligns across 7 bases. The germline V gene encodes CDR1 SGDLS and CDR2 YYNGEE. The CDR3 is 16 amino acids. V shed 0 bases and J 1 base; nucleotides not matched to a gene: 5. CDR3 protein: CASSVGQGLGTDTQYF. CDR3 sequence (DNA): TGTGCCAGCAGCGTAGGACAGGGCCTTGGCACAGATACGCAGTATTTT.

The sample holds a few counts of this clone. The CDR3 sequence is CASSPGTGGGQPQHF. The CDR3 DNA reads as TGTGCCAGCAGCCCCGGGACAGGGGGCGGTCAGCCCCAGCATTTT. The chain uses TRBV7-8 and TRBJ1-5; TRBD1 matches at 12 bases. CDR1 is SGHVS, CDR2 FQNEAQ, per germline. This CDR3 has 15 residues. With 5 bases clipped from V and 6 bases from J, the junction kept 5 bases outside the gene matches.

This clone was counted only a few times. The chain employs TRBV1 and TRBJ2-7; whether TRBD2, the table's D call, matches the DNA was not checked. TRBV1 is a pseudogene locus. There are 14 residues in the CDR3. The CDR3 DNA is TGCACCAGCAGCCAGGGGGACTGCTCCTACGAGCAGTACGTC. This codes for CTSSQGDCSYEQYV.